This T cell receptor (beta chain) was sequenced in a study of OX40 agonist ivuxolimab in advanced cancers. Method: immunoSEQ multiplex PCR; TCRdb's copy keeps in-frame clones and lacks some. This sample yields more than 85,000 clones, of which 87% are seen a single time; roughly 0.5% belongs to the top ten. Per germline, CDR1 SEHNR and CDR2 FQNEAQ (reference sequence). CDR3 length: 13 residues. The V gene lost 5 bases and the J gene lost 7 bases, with 11 bases spanning the gap. The receptor was isolated from an adult with an advanced solid tumor such as melanoma, head and neck, liver or kidney cancer. Material: CD4+ or CD8+ T cells sorted from blood, obtained in a trial of the OX40 agonist ivuxolimab. The chain couples TRBV7-9 to TRBJ2-2, with no clear D. The CDR3 DNA sequence: TGTGCCAGCAGCGAATACGAGATCGGGGAGCTGTTTTTT. This encodes CASSEYEIGELFF.